This passage covers 20 T cell receptor beta chains from one sample sequenced in a study of blood T cell repertoires in COVID-19. Assay: immunoSEQ multiplex PCR; the TCRdb copy retains only in-frame clones and omits some. Altogether about 670,000 clones are present, 90% being singletons, with the ten largest covering more than 0.25%. The sequenced sample consisted of peripheral blood. The receptors stem from a woman aged 18-30 years with acute or convalescent COVID-19.

The rearrangement joins TRBV4-1 to TRBJ1-6; 10 nucleotides align to TRBD1. CDR3 size: 17 residues. V lost 2 bases, J lost 10 bases, and 11 bases stayed unmatched. Germline lookup yields CDR1 MGHRA and CDR2 YSYEKL. Written as DNA, the CDR3 is TGCGCCAGCAGCCAAAAACTGACAGGGGGCGCGGGGTCACCCCTCCACTTT. Its translation: CASSQKLTGGAGSPLHF.

Here the CDR3 DNA reads TGTGCCAGCAGTATGACTAGCATGGGGACAGATACGCAGTATTTT. Amino acid sequence: CASSMTSMGTDTQYF. The chain recombines TRBV6-5 with TRBJ2-3, with TRBD2 matching 7 bases. Germline-derived CDR1 and CDR2 are MNHEY and SVGAGI. With 5 bases clipped from V and 3 bases from J, the junction kept 8 bases outside the gene matches. The length of the CDR3 is 15 residues.

The rearrangement uses TRBV18 and TRBJ1-3; D might be TRBD1 (6 bases). CDR3 length: 16 amino acids. The V end was cut by 2 bases, the J end by 2 bases, with 13 bases between. Germline lookup yields CDR1 KGHSH and CDR2 LQKENI. The CDR3 is CASSPSRAGAGNTIYF. CDR3 nucleotides: TGTGCCAGCTCACCAAGTCGGGCAGGGGCTGGAAACACCATATATTTT.

The chain has TRBV5-6 and TRBJ1-2; D might be TRBD1 (5 bases). The CDR3 spans 16 residues. Germline values: CDR1 SGHDT, CDR2 YYEEEE. The V gene lost 4 bases and the J gene lost 4 bases, with 20 bases spanning the gap. This CDR3 is CASSADISPASYGYTF. DNA of the CDR3: TGTGCCAGCAGCGCGGACATTTCCCCTGCTTCCTATGGCTACACCTTC.

J is TRBJ2-1 and V is TRBV6-5; 9 bases agree with TRBD2. The CDR3 has 14 amino acids. Looked up from germline, CDR1 is MNHEY and CDR2 is SVGAGI. V trimming: 2 bases; J trimming: 6 bases; junction bases outside the gene matches: 2. CDR3 coding DNA: TGTGCCAGCAGTTACCCGGGACTAGCCAATGAGCAGTTCTTC. Protein: CASSYPGLANEQFF.

This chain connects TRBV5-5 to TRBJ1-1, with 7 nucleotides matching TRBD1. This CDR3 spans 14 amino acids. With V trimmed by 7 bases and J by 0 bases, 6 bases remained unmatched. CDR1 is SGHKS, CDR2 YYEKEE, per germline (reference sequence). CDR3 nucleotides: TGTGCCAGCTACGAGACAGGGTTGAACACTGAAGCTTTCTTT. As protein: CASYETGLNTEAFF.

This sequence joins TRBV6-5 and TRBJ2-1; D uncertain. Germline lookup yields CDR1 MNHEY and CDR2 SVGAGI. This CDR3 region has 15 residues. Trimming shortened V by 5 bases and J by 0 bases, and 11 bases separated the two germline ends. CDR3 protein: CASSPDFLSYNEQFF. In DNA form, the CDR3 reads TGTGCCAGCAGTCCCGACTTCCTCTCCTACAATGAGCAGTTCTTC.

The chain couples TRBV15 to TRBJ2-3; no reliable D call. Per germline, CDR1 LNHNV and CDR2 YYDKDF (reference sequence). Trimming removed 5 bases from V and 4 bases from J, with 10 bases in between. This CDR3 has 13 amino acids. CDR3 in DNA: TGTGCCACCAGCGCGGAAACTTCAGATACGCAGTATTTT. Its translation is CATSAETSDTQYF. Looking up the rest from reference TRBV15 and TRBJ2-3 gives the full variable domain: DAMVIQNPRYQVTQFGKPVTLSCSQTLNHNVMYWYQQKSSQAPKLLFHYYDKDFNNEADTPDNFQSRRPNTSFCFLDIRSPGLGDTAMYLCATSAETSDTQYFGPGTRLTVL.

This clone has just one count. The V call is TRBV4-3, the J call TRBJ2-3, with 7 bases aligning to TRBD2. The CDR3 is 16 residues long. After removal of 0 bases from V and 2 bases from J, the junction contained 5 bases not matched to a gene. Germline V gives CDR1 LGHNA, CDR2 YSLEER. This CDR3 reads CASSQDVAGVTDTQYF. The CDR3 DNA reads as TGCGCCAGCAGCCAAGATGTGGCGGGGGTCACAGATACGCAGTATTTT.

Only one count was recorded for this clone. The V and J genes are TRBV2 and TRBJ2-7; 7 bases fit TRBD2. This CDR3 has 11 amino acids. Germline CDR1 SNHLY, CDR2 FYNNEI. V trimming: 6 bases; J trimming: 4 bases; junction bases outside the gene matches: 0. The chain's CDR3 is CASRGGYEQYF. The CDR3, as DNA: TGTGCCAGCAGGGGAGGGTACGAGCAGTACTTC.

This chain joins TRBV2 and TRBJ1-1, with 7 bases aligning to TRBD1. The length of the CDR3 is 15 residues. V gave up 6 bases and J gave up 7 bases; unmatched junction bases: 14. Germline CDR1 SNHLY, CDR2 FYNNEI. The CDR3 DNA follows: TGTGCCAGCAGCCAAAGGCAGGGGACAGATTTTGAAGCTTTCTTT. Translation gives CASSQRQGTDFEAFF.

The chain links TRBV6-1 to TRBJ1-1; no clear D. The CDR3 has 15 residues. The germline V and J ends were trimmed by 0 bases and 1 base, with 9 bases remaining between them. Looked up from germline, CDR1 is MNHNS and CDR2 is SASEGT. DNA for the CDR3: TGTGCCAGCAGTGAAGCGATCAGTGGGAACACTGAAGCTTTCTTT. Translation: CASSEAISGNTEAFF.

The genes are TRBV9 and TRBJ1-1, with D tentatively TRBD1 (5 bases). Trimming left V 2 bases short and J 5 bases short, with 10 bases between. This CDR3 spans 13 amino acids. CDR1 SGDLS and CDR2 YYNGEE come from the germline V gene. The CDR3 bases are TGTGCCAGCAGCGTCGAAGGGGAAACTGAAGCTTTCTTT. Protein sequence: CASSVEGETEAFF.

V is TRBV10-1 and J is TRBJ1-5; D remains ambiguous. The CDR3 contains 16 residues. Deletions cut 3 bases from V and 2 bases from J, with 14 bases between. Per germline, CDR1 WNHNN and CDR2 SYGVQD (reference sequence). For the CDR3, the DNA is TGCGCCAGCAGTGAATTCTTGTGGAGCGGCAATCAGCCCCAGCATTTT. Translated: CASSEFLWSGNQPQHF.

J is TRBJ1-5 and V is TRBV19, with D unresolved. Germline CDR1 reads LNHDA; CDR2 reads SQIVND (reference sequence). The germline V and J ends were trimmed by 7 bases and 0 bases, with 13 bases remaining between them. CDR3 size: 15 residues. The CDR3 coding sequence is TGTGCCAGTATACAGAACCATTATAGCAATCAGCCCCAGCATTTT. This encodes CASIQNHYSNQPQHF.

This sequence joins TRBV3-1 (or the pseudogene TRBV3-2) and TRBJ1-3; the D is unclear. Trimming took 4 bases from V and 4 from J, leaving 14 bases between them. CDR3 length: 15 amino acids. Germline V CDR1 and CDR2: LGHDT, YNNKEL (reference sequence). This CDR3 reads CASSRGMVRGNTIYF. The DNA of the CDR3 is TGTGCCAGCAGCCGTGGTATGGTGAGAGGAAACACCATATATTTT.

The V and J genes are TRBV5-8 and TRBJ1-2, with 7 bases aligning to TRBD1. The CDR3 runs to 14 residues. V lost 0 bases and J lost 4; bases outside the gene matches: 3. The V gene's germline CDR1 is SGHTS and CDR2 YDEGEE. The CDR3 protein is CASSLETGPYGYTF. As DNA, the CDR3 is TGTGCCAGCAGCTTGGAGACAGGGCCCTATGGCTACACCTTC.

In the case of this clone: Other DNA sequences from this sample encode an identical CDR3 as well. This chain links TRBV19 with TRBJ1-2; D might be TRBD1 (5 bases). V was pared by 6 bases and J by 1 base, with 9 bases between. The CDR3 spans 13 residues. Germline CDR1 reads LNHDA; CDR2 reads SQIVND (reference sequence). CDR3 sequence: CASSPDSNYGYTF. DNA for the CDR3: TGTGCCAGTAGCCCTGACAGTAACTATGGCTACACCTTC.

The V gene is TRBV29-1, the J gene TRBJ1-2; D uncertain. V lost 2 bases, J lost 4 bases, and 8 bases lay in between. The germline CDR1 and CDR2 sequences are SQVTM and ANQGSEA. The CDR3 consists of 12 residues. The CDR3 here is CSVESGPYGYTF. In nucleotides, the CDR3 is TGCAGCGTTGAATCAGGCCCCTATGGCTACACCTTC.

This chain connects TRBV2 to TRBJ2-6; 7 nucleotides line up with TRBD1. The CDR3 covers 16 residues. Per germline, CDR1 SNHLY and CDR2 FYNNEI. The ends lost 5 bases at V and 4 bases at J; junction bases unmatched: 8. DNA of the CDR3: TGTGCCAGCAGTACCCCTACAGGGGCCGGGGCCAACGTCCTGACTTTC. Residues: CASSTPTGAGANVLTF.